These 15 T cell receptor beta chains were all obtained from the same sample, sequenced in a study of regulatory T cells in long-lasting Graves disease (dated by TCRdb to about 2021). Library generation was performed with multiplex PCR. Sequencing used an Illumina HiSeq 4000. To build TCR beta libraries, CDR3 regions were amplified by Arm-PCR using iRepertoire HTBI primers. TCRdb's own reprocessing of the public reads used fastp at Q25 and MiXCR and kept productive beta chains. Records with the same CDR3 protein are collapsed into one entry carrying the most frequent genes and DNA. This sample gives 580,000 or so distinct CDR3 sequences in total; about 15% of them show up just once. Together, the top ten hold 12% of the sample. The time point tag for this specimen amounts to: newly diagnosed GD, antithyroid drugs for less than 3 months. For both TCR sequencing and RNA sequencing, RNA was extracted from PBMCs using TRIzol.

Separately, the same data were catalogued under a study of T cells in Graves' hyperthyroidism and ophthalmopathy.

The source was peripheral blood mononuclear cells (PBMCs), collected at new diagnosis, from a patient treated with antithyroid drugs. The receptors stem from a young man with Graves disease. Donor details come from another sample of the same person, matched by shared clones.

This chain links TRBV2 with TRBJ2-3, with a weak D call TRBD2 (7 bases). The CDR3 runs to 15 residues. The V end lost 10 bases, the J end lost 5 bases, and 22 bases lay between the germline ends. Looked up from germline, CDR1 is SNHLY and CDR2 is FYNNEI. This CDR3 reads CATSVEGGGGDTQYF. The CDR3 nucleotides read TGTGCCACCTCCGTGGAGGGGGGGGGGGGAGATACGCAGTATTTT. The full variable domain, with the rest looked up from reference TRBV2 and TRBJ2-3, is EPEVTQTPSHQVTQMGQEVILRCVPISNHLYFYWYRQILGQKVEFLVSFYNNEISEKSEIFDDQFSVERPDGSNFTLKIRSTKLEDSAMYFCATSVEGGGGDTQYFGPGTRLTVL.

This sequence joins TRBV7-2 and TRBJ1-3, with D tentatively TRBD1 (5 bases). This CDR3 is built from 16 residues. Trimming removed 5 bases at V and 4 bases at J, with 18 bases between. Germline lookup yields CDR1 SGHTA and CDR2 FQGNSA. The CDR3 nucleotides are TGTGCCAGCAGCCCGAGGTCCGGGGGTACGGGAAACACCATATATTTT. It codes for CASSPRSGGTGNTIYF.

At least ten counts were recorded for this clonotype. The rearrangement joins TRBV7-8 to TRBJ1-2; 8 nucleotides agree with TRBD1. V was clipped by 5 bases and J by 0 bases; unmatched bases: 5. CDR1 and CDR2 from the germline V gene are SGHVS and FQNEAQ. The CDR3 runs to 15 residues. CDR3 in amino acids: CASSRDRLANYGYTF. The CDR3, as DNA: TGTGCCAGCAGCAGGGACAGGCTGGCTAACTATGGCTACACCTTC.

This clonotype appeared a few times. The rearrangement joins TRBV12-5 to TRBJ1-1; weak D call: TRBD1 (6 bases). The CDR3 consists of 13 residues. Trimming pared 1 base from V and 12 bases from J, leaving 15 bases between. The germline gives CDR1 LGHNT, CDR2 FRNRAP. CDR3 loop: CASGLERGAGTFF. Written as DNA, the CDR3 is TGTGCTAGTGGTTTGGAGCGGGGGGCGGGAACTTTCTTT.

The chain employs TRBV6-1 and TRBJ2-2; D call uncertain. Trimming left V 5 bases short and J 6 bases short, with 1 base between. This CDR3 region has 10 residues. Germline V lookup: CDR1 MNHNS, CDR2 SASEGT. CDR3 in DNA: TGTGCCAGCAGTCCCGGGGAGCTGTTTTTT. It encodes CASSPGELFF.

The rearrangement uses TRBV20-1 and TRBJ2-7; 7 positions agree with TRBD2. V trimming: 6 bases; J trimming: 4 bases; junction bases outside the gene matches: 9. Per germline, CDR1 DFQATT and CDR2 SNEGSKA (reference sequence). CDR3 size: 13 residues. The CDR3 here is CSATRDYSYEQYF. The CDR3 DNA follows: TGCAGTGCCACCCGGGACTACTCGTACGAGCAGTACTTC.

Comments on this clonotype: Since a much larger clone is just one base distant, this may be a read error. The rearrangement links TRBV5-1 to TRBJ2-3; maybe TRBD2 (5 bases). The CDR3 spans 14 residues. V was shortened by 2 bases and J by 2 bases, with 9 bases between the two germline ends. Germline V gene data show CDR1 as SGHRS and CDR2 as YFSETQ. The CDR3 region has the DNA TGCGCCAGCAGCTTTCCTAGCATCACAGATACGCAGTATTTT. Encoded protein: CASSFPSITDTQYF.

The V gene is TRBV7-8, the J gene TRBJ2-7, with TRBD2 matching over 13 bases. This CDR3 spans 16 amino acids. Germline V gene data show CDR1 as SGHVS and CDR2 as FQNEAQ. Unmatched junction bases numbered 12, after V lost 5 bases and J lost 8 bases. CDR3 region: CASSPTGTSGMEKQYF. The CDR3 bases are TGTGCCAGCAGCCCCACCGGGACTAGCGGGATGGAGAAGCAGTACTTC. Full variable domain (remainder filled in from reference TRBV7-8 and TRBJ2-7): GAGVSQSPRYKVAKRGQDVALRCDPISGHVSLFWYQQALGQGPEFLTYFQNEAQLDKSGLPSDRFFAERPEGSVSTLKIQRTQQEDSAVYLCASSPTGTSGMEKQYFGPGTRLTVT.

The V and J genes are TRBV20-1 and TRBJ2-1, with 7 bases aligning to TRBD2. The CDR3 runs to 13 residues. Trimming at V came to 4 bases and at J to 7 bases, leaving 7 bases not matched to a gene. Germline V lookup: CDR1 DFQATT, CDR2 SNEGSKA (reference sequence). DNA for the CDR3: TGCAGTGCTACTGGCGGGAGATTTAATGAGCAGTTCTTC. Translating gives CSATGGRFNEQFF.

This clonotype has ten or more counts. The chain has TRBV5-1 and TRBJ2-7; a weak D match, TRBD1 (6 bases). CDR1 SGHRS and CDR2 YFSETQ come from the germline V gene. CDR3 size: 12 residues. The germline V and J ends were trimmed by 4 bases and 4 bases, with 9 bases remaining between them. CDR3 coding DNA: TGCGCCAGCAGCCCTCAGGGGTACGAGCAGTACTTC. It codes for CASSPQGYEQYF.

The CDR3 bases are TGTGCCAGCAGCCACCTAGACAATGAGCAGTTCTTC. Translating it yields CASSHLDNEQFF. This chain uses TRBV4-2 with TRBJ2-1, with D unresolved. This CDR3 comprises 12 residues. Trimming pared 3 bases from V and 5 bases from J, leaving 5 bases between. Germline lookup yields CDR1 LGHNA and CDR2 YNFKEQ.

This clonotype was detected ten times or more. The rearrangement joins TRBV11-2 to TRBJ2-1; 12 bases align to TRBD1. The CDR3 runs to 17 residues. In germline, CDR1 is SGHAT, CDR2 FQNNGV. V was clipped by 6 bases and J by 12 bases; unmatched bases: 18. This CDR3 is CASRGLGPGQGASWQFF. The DNA for the CDR3 is TGTGCCAGCAGAGGACTCGGCCCGGGACAGGGGGCATCTTGGCAGTTCTTC. Based on the CDR3 plus reference TRBV11-2 and TRBJ2-1, the full variable domain is EAGVAQSPRYKIIEKRQSVAFWCNPISGHATLYWYQQILGQGPKLLIQFQNNGVVDDSQLPKDRFSAERLKGVDSTLKIQPAKLEDSAVYLCASRGLGPGQGASWQFFGPGTRLTVL.

This clonotype was seen a few times. The V and J genes are TRBV25-1 and TRBJ1-1; D unclear. V was shortened by 2 bases and J by 0 bases, with 16 bases between the two germline ends. Germline lookup yields CDR1 MGHDK and CDR2 SYGVNS. CDR3 length: 17 residues. The CDR3 coding sequence is TGTGCCAGCAGTGAACCGGGAGCTGGCGACCTGAACACTGAAGCTTTCTTT. The encoded protein is CASSEPGAGDLNTEAFF. The entire variable domain, with the rest obtained from reference TRBV25-1 and TRBJ1-1, is as follows: EADIYQTPRYLVIGTGKKITLECSQTMGHDKMYWYQQDPGMELHLIHYSYGVNSTEKGDLSSESTVSRIRTEHFPLTLESARPSHTSQYLCASSEPGAGDLNTEAFFGQGTRLTVV.

This clonotype has more than one count but fewer than ten. The genes are TRBV5-4 and TRBJ1-1; possible D gene TRBD1, 5 bases. CDR1 and CDR2 (germline): SGHNT, YYREEE (reference sequence). CDR3 length: 14 amino acids. Trimming pared 3 bases from V and 6 bases from J, leaving 15 bases between. The DNA of the CDR3 is TGTGCCAGCAGCTCGCCAGGGACTGTGTCTGAAGCTTTCTTT. This codes for CASSSPGTVSEAFF.

This clonotype was detected many times. V is TRBV11-2 and J is TRBJ2-1; D gene uncertain. The CDR3 totals 15 residues. The germline V gene has CDR1 SGHAT and CDR2 FQNNGV. V lost 4 bases and J lost 4, with 14 bases in between. Here the CDR3 reads CASSSPRMDYNEQFF. Written as DNA, the CDR3 is TGTGCCAGCAGCTCGCCTAGGATGGATTACAATGAGCAGTTCTTC.